This entry is about one T cell receptor beta chain. The sample belongs to a study of blood T cell repertoires in COVID-19. Study details: Sources were T cells, B-cell-depleted T cells, or PBMCs; the material itself was cDNA or gDNA.

Methods used by the authors: Using reference gene primer amplification, nucleated cell counts were estimated. Sequencing used immunoSEQ multiplex PCR; TCRdb keeps in-frame clones, though not all of them. Clone size and V and J calls were adopted from that table, with D and trimming inferred from the DNA. The sample yields about 480,000 clones, roughly nine tenths seen once. The CDR3 is made up of 15 amino acids. V shed 5 bases, J shed 4 bases, and the junction held 8 bases outside the gene matches. Germline V CDR1 and CDR2: MNHNY, SVGAGI (reference sequence). The chain carries TRBV6-6 and TRBJ2-1; 7 bases agree with TRBD2. Material for sequencing was PBMCs or T cells enriched from blood (not recorded which). The source of this sequence is a woman younger than 30 with acute COVID-19. The CDR3 DNA follows: TGTGCCAGCAGTCGATCCGGGACTACTTACAATGAGCAGTTCTTC. Translating it yields CASSRSGTTYNEQFF.